A selection of T cell receptor beta chains follows, all from one sample in a study of blood T cell repertoires in COVID-19. The protocol was immunoSEQ multiplex PCR, while the TCRdb copy is restricted to in-frame clones and leaves out a portion. The repertoire has about 290,000 clones, approximately 91% of them found once; the top ten carry 1.5% to 2%. The sample taken for sequencing was PBMCs or T cells enriched from blood (not recorded which). All receptors come from a woman aged 35 to 49 who had recovered from COVID-19. Both conserved end residues are part of each CDR3. Each record gives: V gene, J gene, clone size, D gene, CDR3 protein, CDR3 DNA. A D gene is named only where the DNA matches it firmly. Size tells how often a clone was seen (once, few, many) or the class of an expanded clone, and some rows leave it out.

TRBV30	TRBJ1-1	.	.	CAWSPAGKTEAFF	TGTGCCTGGAGTCCGGCGGGAAAAACTGAAGCTTTCTTT
TRBV2	TRBJ1-2	.	TRBD1	CASTKTGTASNYGYTF	TGTGCCAGCACCAAGACCGGGACAGCCTCGAACTATGGCTACACCTTC
TRBV6-2/TRBV6-3	TRBJ1-2	.	TRBD1	CASSSLDRDGYGYTF	TGTGCCAGCAGTTCCTTAGACAGGGACGGCTATGGCTACACCTTC
TRBV3-1/TRBV3-2	TRBJ1-4	.	.	CASSQARGSGEKLFF	TGTGCCAGCAGCCAAGCTAGGGGGTCAGGTGAAAAACTGTTTTTT
TRBV7-9	TRBJ1-1	.	.	CASTSGSYTEAFF	TGTGCCAGCACTTCAGGGTCTTACACTGAAGCTTTCTTT
TRBV9	TRBJ2-2	.	TRBD2	CASSEQRGGGTGELFF	TGTGCCAGCAGCGAACAGCGGGGGGGAGGCACCGGGGAGCTGTTTTTT
TRBV3-1/TRBV3-2	TRBJ1-2	.	.	CASSQGQIYDFYGYTF	TGTGCCAGCAGCCAAGGACAGATCTATGACTTCTATGGCTACACCTTC
TRBV19	TRBJ1-2	once	.	CASSLGSGNYGYTF	TGTGCCAGTAGTTTAGGGTCGGGGAACTATGGCTACACCTTC
TRBV9	TRBJ2-1	.	TRBD2	CASSVVASSGDSYNEQFF	TGTGCCAGCAGCGTAGTGGCATCCAGCGGGGATTCCTACAATGAGCAGTTCTTC
TRBV2	TRBJ1-6	.	.	CASTIQGGDSPLHF	TGTGCCAGCACCATACAGGGTGGCGATTCACCCCTCCACTTT
TRBV30	TRBJ1-2	.	.	CAWSPSGLGYTF	TGTGCCTGGAGTCCCTCCGGGTTGGGCTACACCTTC
TRBV4-1	TRBJ1-6	.	.	CASSQGTGINSPLHF	TGCGCCAGCAGCCAAGGTACAGGCATAAATTCACCCCTCCACTTT
TRBV29-1	TRBJ2-5	.	TRBD2	CSVTLAGNQETQYF	TGCAGCGTCACACTAGCGGGAAACCAAGAGACCCAGTACTTC
TRBV2	TRBJ1-2	.	TRBD1	CASSQTGVDGGYTF	TGTGCCAGCAGCCAGACAGGGGTAGATGGAGGCTACACCTTC
TRBV29-1	TRBJ1-2	.	.	CSEGQANYGYTF	TGCAGCGAAGGACAAGCTAACTATGGCTACACCTTC
TRBV5-4	TRBJ2-7	.	TRBD1	CASSTTDRGTYEQYF	TGTGCCAGCAGCACCACGGACAGGGGGACCTACGAGCAGTACTTC
TRBV7-9	TRBJ2-5	.	TRBD1	CASSLKKGTGEQETQYF	TGTGCCAGCAGCTTAAAAAAAGGGACAGGAGAGCAAGAGACCCAGTACTTC
TRBV2	TRBJ1-5	.	.	CASKRGGVSNQPQHF	TGTGCCAGCAAAAGGGGTGGCGTTAGCAATCAGCCCCAGCATTTT
TRBV6-5	TRBJ1-6	.	TRBD1	CASKPGQGHSPLHF	TGTGCCAGCAAACCGGGACAGGGTCATTCACCCCTCCACTTT
TRBV2	TRBJ1-1	.	.	CASSTMGGNTEAFF	TGTGCCAGCAGTACCATGGGGGGGAACACTGAAGCTTTCTTT
TRBV30	TRBJ1-6	.	TRBD1	CAWSARDRGYNSPLHF	TGTGCCTGGAGTGCCCGGGACAGGGGGTATAATTCACCCCTCCACTTT
TRBV30	TRBJ1-5	.	.	CAWSGRAGQPQHF	TGTGCCTGGAGTGGGCGGGCTGGGCAGCCCCAGCATTTT
TRBV15	TRBJ1-2	.	.	CATSRDRTPSPYGYTF	TGTGCCACCAGCAGAGATCGAACACCTTCGCCCTATGGCTACACCTTC
TRBV19	TRBJ2-3	.	TRBD2	CASSGAGGPDTQYF	TGTGCCAGTAGTGGAGCGGGGGGGCCAGATACGCAGTATTTT
TRBV19	TRBJ2-7	.	.	CASTPTGRGEQYF	TGTGCCAGTACCCCCACAGGGAGAGGCGAGCAGTACTTC
TRBV5-1	TRBJ2-7	.	TRBD1	CASSLQGAQEQYF	TGCGCCAGCAGCTTACAGGGGGCGCAAGAGCAGTACTTC
TRBV7-3	TRBJ2-7	.	TRBD2	CASQGLAGIYEQYF	TGTGCCAGCCAGGGACTAGCGGGGATCTACGAGCAGTACTTC
TRBV5-1	TRBJ2-7	.	TRBD2	CASSFLAGSGEQYF	TGCGCCAGCAGCTTTCTAGCGGGTTCAGGAGAGCAGTACTTC
TRBV12-5	TRBJ2-1	once	TRBD2	CASGLRGGGNEQFF	TGTGCTAGTGGTTTGCGGGGGGGCGGGAATGAGCAGTTCTTC
TRBV6-6	TRBJ2-6	.	.	CASLGGGANVLTF	TGTGCCAGCTTGGGGGGTGGGGCCAACGTCCTGACTTTC
TRBV30	TRBJ2-1	.	TRBD2	CAWTTSGYNEQFF	TGTGCCTGGACGACTAGCGGATACAATGAGCAGTTCTTC
TRBV5-1	TRBJ1-2	.	.	CASAPGSTGDYTF	TGCGCCAGCGCACCGGGGTCCACTGGTGACTACACCTTC
TRBV30	TRBJ1-2	.	TRBD1	CAWHLGTASNYGYTF	TGTGCCTGGCATCTTGGGACAGCTTCTAACTATGGCTACACCTTC
TRBV27	TRBJ1-2	.	TRBD1	CASSSGTGSGNYGYTF	TGTGCCAGCAGTTCCGGGACAGGGAGTGGTAACTATGGCTACACCTTC
TRBV30	TRBJ1-4	.	.	CAWKLRGFEKLFF	TGTGCCTGGAAGCTCCGGGGATTTGAAAAACTGTTTTTT